This T cell receptor (beta chain) was sequenced during a study of blood T cell repertoires in COVID-19. About the research overall: The cDNA or gDNA used as material had been derived from T cells, B-cell-depleted T cells, or PBMCs.

This clone has just one count. Per the authors' pipeline: Amplification of reference gene primers was used by the study to estimate nucleated cell counts. Data came from immunoSEQ multiplex PCR; TCRdb stores just in-frame clones and leaves some out. For V, J and clone size, that table is used; D and trimming come from the DNA. The data hold 60,000 to 80,000 clones, with around 80% observed a single time. Ages ranged from roughly 18 to 100 years, with residence in more than 20 US areas. Allocation to cohorts depended on clinical history reported by the participants. Material: PBMCs or T cells enriched from blood (not recorded which). The receptor was isolated from a woman in her 40s with acute COVID-19.

The CDR3 region has the DNA TGTGCCAGCTCACCAGCACTAGGAGGGTCCGGGGAGCTGTTTTTT. Translated: CASSPALGGSGELFF. The V and J genes are TRBV18 and TRBJ2-2, with a weak D call TRBD2 (6 bases). CDR3 length: 15 residues. CDR1 KGHSH and CDR2 LQKENI come from the germline V gene. The V end was cut by 2 bases, the J end by 6 bases, with 13 bases between. Full variable domain (remainder filled in from reference TRBV18 and TRBJ2-2): NAGVMQNPRHLVRRRGQEARLRCSPMKGHSHVYWYRQLPEEGLKFMVYLQKENIIDESGMPKERFSAEFPKEGPSILRIQQVVRGDSAAYFCASSPALGGSGELFFGEGSRLTVL.